This entry is about one T cell receptor (beta chain). What antigen it recognizes has not been identified. No base quality information exists; no much larger clone differs at one position. These data come from a study of OX40 agonist ivuxolimab in advanced cancers. Study-wide context: Ivuxolimab was an agonistic, fully human IgG2 monoclonal antibody directed against OX40 (CD134), a costimulatory receptor. Intravenous ivuxolimab was administered to patients every 2 weeks at six dose levels: 0.01, 0.1, 0.3, 1.5, 3 and 10 mg/kg. Of the roughly 54 dose-escalation patients, hepatocellular carcinoma was present in about 20, melanoma in roughly 15, renal cell carcinoma in 9 and head and neck cancer in 9. A male proportion of roughly 80% and a mean age of about 60 years, ranging from roughly 20 to 80, were recorded for the dose-escalation cohort. Patients were allowed to have had prior anti-PD-1, anti-PD-L1 or anti-CTLA-4 therapy, and 40% of the dose-escalation patients had previously received checkpoint inhibitors. Partial responses occurred in three dose-escalation patients, of whom one had hepatocellular carcinoma and two had cutaneous melanoma. The point of sequencing TCRbeta in the periphery was to test whether ivuxolimab changed TCR sequence diversity and drove clonal T-cell expansion. The monotherapy dose-escalation portion (N ≈ 56 patients) of the phase I ivuxolimab trial is reported in the paper.

Genomic DNA was extracted from sorted cells for sequencing of the TCRbeta CDR3 region. The immunoSEQ Assay was used for sequencing of TCRbeta CDR3 regions. TCRdb took this table from immuneACCESS and kept in-frame rearrangements with V and J called. Such tables lack part of the clones; where checked against another copy, unresolved V genes explain under half of the gap, and the rest is unexplained. This sample holds roughly 30,000 clones; under 95% were observed only once. Less than 5% of the sample is in the top ten clones. Results the study describes overall, beyond this receptor: Partial responders in the 0.1-3.0 mg/kg groups had among the lowest normalized peripheral clonal expansion, especially among CD8+ T cells. At doses of 0.1 to 3.0 mg/kg, clonal expansion of both CD4+ and CD8+ T cells in blood was seen between baseline and week 6. Low levels of normalized T-cell clonal expansion were also seen in some patients who did not respond. On average, CD8+ T cells showed more expanded clones than CD4+ T cells after ivuxolimab. The antigen specificity of the peripheral T cells that underwent clonal expansion was not determined.

Patients with a history of autoimmune disease or receiving systemic immunosuppression were excluded from the trial. Peripheral blood for TCR sequencing was drawn from every dose cohort at baseline, at cycle 4 day 1 and at cycle 7 day 1. Samples came from an open-label, multicenter, first-in-human phase I dose-escalation trial of ivuxolimab. Adults with locally advanced or metastatic head and neck squamous cell, hepatocellular, melanoma or renal cell carcinoma were enrolled in the trial. Before TCR sequencing, CD4+ T cells and CD8+ T cells from peripheral blood were sorted into separate populations. Trimming removed 7 bases from V and 4 bases from J; the gene matches leave 10 bases unexplained. The CDR3 has 15 amino acids, counting the end cysteine and phenylalanine. Kept here is only the CDR3 DNA, which spans 45 bases and is read in frame from base 1. From the germline V gene, CDR1 is MDHEN and CDR2 is SYDVKM.

The TCR comes from an adult with an advanced solid tumor such as melanoma, head and neck, liver or kidney cancer. This sample comprised CD4+ or CD8+ T cells sorted from blood, obtained in a trial of the OX40 agonist ivuxolimab. The receptor chain draws on TRBV28 and TRBJ1-2; 9 of the junction bases match TRBD1. CDR3 loop: CASTVQGALLYGYTF. The bases read TGTGCCAGCACCGTACAGGGGGCCCTCCTCTATGGCTACACCTTC.